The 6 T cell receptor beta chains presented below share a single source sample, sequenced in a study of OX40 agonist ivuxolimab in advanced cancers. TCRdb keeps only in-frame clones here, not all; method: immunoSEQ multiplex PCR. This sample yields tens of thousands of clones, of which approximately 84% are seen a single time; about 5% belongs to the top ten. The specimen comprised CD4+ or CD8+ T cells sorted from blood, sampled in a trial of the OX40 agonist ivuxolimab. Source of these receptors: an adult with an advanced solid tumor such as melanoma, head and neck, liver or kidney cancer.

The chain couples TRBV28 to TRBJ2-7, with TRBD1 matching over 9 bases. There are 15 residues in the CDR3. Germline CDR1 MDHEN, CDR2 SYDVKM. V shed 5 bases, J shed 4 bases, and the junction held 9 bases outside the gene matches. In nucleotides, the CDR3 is TGTGCCAGCAGTGTACCGGGACAGGGATCGTACGAGCAGTACTTC. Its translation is CASSVPGQGSYEQYF.

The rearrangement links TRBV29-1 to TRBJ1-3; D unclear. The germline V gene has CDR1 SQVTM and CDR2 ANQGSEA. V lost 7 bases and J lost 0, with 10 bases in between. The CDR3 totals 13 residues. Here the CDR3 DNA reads TGCAGCGCTTTCCCCGACTCTGGAAACACCATATATTTT. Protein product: CSAFPDSGNTIYF.

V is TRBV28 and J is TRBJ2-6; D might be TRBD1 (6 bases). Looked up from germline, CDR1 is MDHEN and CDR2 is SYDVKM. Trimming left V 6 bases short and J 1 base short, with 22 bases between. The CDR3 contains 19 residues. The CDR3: CASSFKTGMVLSGANVLTF. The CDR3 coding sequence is TGTGCCAGCAGCTTCAAAACAGGGATGGTCTTGTCTGGGGCCAACGTCCTGACTTTC. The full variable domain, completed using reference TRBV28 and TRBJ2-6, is DVKVTQSSRYLVKRTGEKVFLECVQDMDHENMFWYRQDPGLGLRLIYFSYDVKMKEKGDIPEGYSVSREKKERFSLILESASTNQTSMYLCASSFKTGMVLSGANVLTFGAGSRLTVL.

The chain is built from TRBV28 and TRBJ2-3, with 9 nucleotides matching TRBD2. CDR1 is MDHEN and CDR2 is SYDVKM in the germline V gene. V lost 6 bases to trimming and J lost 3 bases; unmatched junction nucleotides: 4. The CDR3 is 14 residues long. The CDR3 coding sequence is TGTGCCAGCAGAAGGGCGGGAGGGACAGATACGCAGTATTTT. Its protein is CASRRAGGTDTQYF.

The CDR3 DNA reads as TGTGCCTGGGGCGGCTCACATGGAACTGGAAACACCATATATTTT. This encodes CAWGGSHGTGNTIYF. The gene calls are TRBV30 and TRBJ1-3; D is unclear. The CDR3 consists of 15 residues. V was clipped by 5 bases and J by 2 bases, with 16 bases between them. CDR1 GTSNPN and CDR2 SVGIG come from the germline V gene (reference sequence).

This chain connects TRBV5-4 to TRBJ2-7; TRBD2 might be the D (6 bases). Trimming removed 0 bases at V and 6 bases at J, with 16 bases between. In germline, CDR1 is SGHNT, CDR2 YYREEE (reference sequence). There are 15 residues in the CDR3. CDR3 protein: CASSLASDWRGEQYF. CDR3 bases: TGTGCCAGCAGCTTGGCCTCGGACTGGCGGGGCGAGCAGTACTTC.